A single sample gave rise to the 27 T cell receptor beta chains below, sequenced in a study of T cell clonality in common variable immunodeficiency. Some clones are missing from TCRdb's copy, which holds only in-frame ones; the method was immunoSEQ multiplex PCR. The table records over 30,000 clones without singletons, the ten largest covering 3.5% to 4.5%. The sample was peripheral blood mononuclear cells. These TCRs come from a person aged 18 to 75 in good health.

This clone was counted at least ten times. The DNA read from the CDR3 is TGCAGCGTTGAAGGGACAGGGGTCGGC. It translates to CSVEGTGVG. The CDR3 in full is CSVEGTGVGYTF. The chain couples TRBV29-1 to TRBJ1-2; 9 nucleotides line up with TRBD1. The read falls 3 residues short of the CDR3 end, and the missing part is taken from the germline J gene. Germline V gene data show CDR1 as SQVTM and CDR2 as ANQGSEA. The CDR3 spans 12 residues.

This clone occurred many times. The read is 3 residues too short to cover the CDR3 end, so that end is filled in from the germline J gene. The chain employs TRBV9 and TRBJ1-2; 8 positions match TRBD1. The CDR3 covers 15 residues. The germline V gene encodes CDR1 SGDLS and CDR2 YYNGEE. Trimming took 4 bases from V and 1 from J; bases not matched to a gene: 6. The CDR3 loop reads CASSLQGGINYGYTF. The part of the CDR3 DNA that was read is TGTGCCAGCAGCTTACAGGGGGGTATTAACTATGGC. Variable domain in full (rest from reference TRBV9 and TRBJ1-2): DSGVTQTPKHLITATGQRVTLRCSPRSGDLSVYWYQQSLDQGLQFLIQYYNGEERAKGNILERFSAQQFPDLHSELNLSSLELGDSALYFCASSLQGGINYGYTFGSGTRLTVV.

This clone was counted ten times or more. Coverage ceases 3 residues before the CDR3 finishes, and the germline J gene fills in the end. This sequence joins TRBV29-1 and TRBJ2-5; D is possibly TRBD2 (6 bases). The germline gives CDR1 SQVTM, CDR2 ANQGSEA. This CDR3 is 13 amino acids long. Trimming left V 4 bases short and J 2 bases short, with 11 bases between. The CDR3 here is CSVAGTPQETQYF. The DNA read from the CDR3 is TGCAGCGTTGCCGGGACTCCACAAGAGACC.

This clone was counted at least ten times. The read ends 3 residues shy of where the CDR3 ends; the end is completed using the germline J gene. The chain carries TRBV14 and TRBJ2-3, with 8 bases matching TRBD2. The CDR3 is made up of 15 amino acids. J was trimmed by 7 bases and V by 1 base; bases with no gene match: 7. The germline V gene encodes CDR1 SGHDN and CDR2 FVKESK. This chain's CDR3 is CASSQAHGRGYTQYF. CDR3 DNA, as far as it was read: TGTGCCAGCAGCCAAGCTCACGGGAGGGGATATACG.

This clone was seen at least ten times. The CDR3 here is CASSGQNNQPQHF. The CDR3 bases that were read are TGTGCCAGCAGTGGACAGAATAATCAGCCC. The chain has TRBV12-3 or TRBV12-4 and TRBJ1-5; D might be TRBD1 (6 bases). The CDR3 end falls 3 residues outside the read, so it is completed with the germline J gene. This CDR3 comprises 13 residues. The V end was cut by 5 bases, the J end by 4 bases, with 9 bases between.

This clone occurred many times. Read data end 3 residues before the CDR3 end; the end is taken from the germline J gene. The V and J genes are TRBV7-9 and TRBJ1-4, with TRBD1 as a possible D gene (5 bases). This CDR3 has 14 residues. The ends were cut back, 7 bases at V and 6 bases at J, with 15 bases in the middle. The germline gives CDR1 SEHNR, CDR2 FQNEAQ (reference sequence). The CDR3 sequence is CASNPGEPHEKLFF. The CDR3 DNA, read in part, is TGTGCCAGCAACCCGGGGGAGCCACATGAAAAA.

This clone came up many times. The CDR3 end is not reached by the read, which stops 3 residues before it; the germline J gene fills it in. V is TRBV20-1 and J is TRBJ2-1; the D gene is possibly TRBD2 (7 bases). The germline V and J ends were trimmed by 8 bases and 2 bases, with 16 bases remaining between them. Germline V gene lookup returns CDR1 DFQATT and CDR2 SNEGSKA (reference sequence). The CDR3 is 14 residues long. Here the CDR3 reads CSLKGGATYNEQFF. The CDR3 bases that were read are TGCAGTTTAAAAGGGGGGGCGACCTACAATGAG.

In its sample, this clone was seen many times. Coverage ceases 3 residues before the CDR3 finishes, and the germline J gene fills in the end. The rearrangement links TRBV20-1 to TRBJ2-1; no clear D gene. The V gene lost 3 bases and the J gene lost 2 bases, with 5 bases spanning the gap. The CDR3 has 12 amino acids. The germline V gene encodes CDR1 DFQATT and CDR2 SNEGSKA (reference sequence). CDR3 DNA, as far as it was read: TGCAGTGCTAGTAGGGCCTACAATGAG. The encoded protein is CSASRAYNE. The whole CDR3 sequence is CSASRAYNEQFF.

This clone showed up many times. The read finishes 3 residues shy of the CDR3 end, and the germline J gene is used to complete it. The chain uses TRBV19 and TRBJ1-2; 7 positions agree with TRBD1. The CDR3 extends over 12 amino acids. The germline V gene has CDR1 LNHDA and CDR2 SQIVND (reference sequence). CDR3 DNA, as far as it was read: TGTGCCAGTAGTCCCCTGGACAGGGGC. It specifies CASSPLDRG. In full, the CDR3 is CASSPLDRGYTF. The full variable domain, rest sourced from reference TRBV19 and TRBJ1-2, is DGGITQSPKYLFRKEGQNVTLSCEQNLNHDAMYWYRQDPGQGLRLIYYSQIVNDFQKGDIAEGYSVSREKKESFPLTVTSAQKNPTAFYLCASSPLDRGYTFGSGTRLTVV.

This clone has ten or more counts. The read falls 3 residues short of the CDR3 end, and the missing part is taken from the germline J gene. The chain uses TRBV3-1 (or the pseudogene TRBV3-2) and TRBJ1-1; D is possibly TRBD1 (6 bases). There are 13 residues in the CDR3. Looked up from germline, CDR1 is LGHDT and CDR2 is YNNKEL (reference sequence). V lost 6 bases to trimming and J lost 4 bases, with 12 bases between them. The part of the CDR3 DNA that was read is TGTGCCAGCAGGACCGCAGGGGCCACTGAA. Protein: CASRTAGATE. The CDR3 in full is CASRTAGATEAFF.

Remarks on this clone: This may come from a read error, since a much larger clone is one base off. The read is 3 residues too short to cover the CDR3 end, so that end is filled in from the germline J gene. The V call is TRBV2, the J call TRBJ2-4; 7 bases match TRBD2. Looked up from germline, CDR1 is SNHLY and CDR2 is FYNNEI. The CDR3 consists of 12 residues. Trimming took 11 bases from V and 8 from J; bases not matched to a gene: 9. This CDR3 reads CAPRGGGYIQYF. The sequenced CDR3 bases are TGTGCCCCCCGTGGGGGGGGGTACATT. Using reference TRBV2 and TRBJ2-4 for the parts outside the CDR3, the full variable domain is EPEVTQTPSHQVTQMGQEVILRCVPISNHLYFYWYRQILGQKVEFLVSFYNNEISEKSEIFDDQFSVERPDGSNFTLKIRSTKLEDSAMYFCAPRGGGYIQYFGAGTRLSVL.

This clone was detected ten times or more. The CDR3 end is not reached by the read, which stops 3 residues before it; the germline J gene fills it in. The gene calls are TRBV5-4 and TRBJ2-7; D possibly corresponds to TRBD1 (5 bases). Germline V lookup: CDR1 SGHNT, CDR2 YYREEE (reference sequence). Trimming stripped 4 bases from V and 2 bases from J, with 13 bases between. This CDR3 comprises 14 residues. The sequenced CDR3 bases are TGTGCCAGCAGCGCCCTTGACAGTCCCTACGAG. Its protein is CASSALDSPYE. Given in full, the CDR3 is CASSALDSPYEQYF. Drawing the rest from reference TRBV5-4 and TRBJ2-7, the complete variable domain is ETGVTQSPTHLIKTRGQQVTLRCSSQSGHNTVSWYQQALGQGPQFIFQYYREEENGRGNFPPRFSGLQFPNYSSELNVNALELDDSALYLCASSALDSPYEQYFGPGTRLTVT.

This clone was seen many times. The CDR3 extends 3 residues past the end of the read, so its final part is completed from the germline J gene. J is TRBJ1-6 and V is TRBV7-2, with D maybe TRBD1 (5 bases). In germline, CDR1 is SGHTA, CDR2 FQGNSA. V was shortened by 5 bases and J by 6 bases, with 14 bases between the two germline ends. This CDR3 comprises 15 residues. Partial CDR3 DNA: TGTGCCAGCAGCCTTCAAGGACACCCTAATTCACCC. This translates into CASSLQGHPNSP. The complete CDR3 protein is CASSLQGHPNSPLHF.

This clone has ten or more counts. The read falls 3 residues short of the CDR3 end, and the missing part is taken from the germline J gene. This rearrangement joins TRBV28 to TRBJ1-1, with no clear D. This CDR3 region has 15 residues. Germline CDR1 is MDHEN and CDR2 is SYDVKM. CDR3 protein: CASSLAPTSGIAAFF. The sequenced CDR3 bases are TGTGCCAGCAGTTTAGCCCCAACGTCGGGGATCGCA.

This clone showed up many times. The CDR3 end falls 3 residues outside the read, so it is completed with the germline J gene. The chain is built from TRBV20-1 and TRBJ1-1; the match to TRBD1 covers 7 bases. From germline, CDR1 is DFQATT and CDR2 SNEGSKA (reference sequence). This CDR3 comprises 11 residues. CDR3: CSARIAGGAFF. The sequenced part of the CDR3 DNA is TGCAGTGCTAGGATAGCAGGGGGA.

There are a few counts of this clone. A single base separates this from a much larger clone, so it may be a read error. The CDR3 end falls 3 residues outside the read, so it is completed with the germline J gene. J is TRBJ2-3 and V is TRBV19; TRBD2 is a possible D gene (5 bases). CDR1 and CDR2 from the germline V gene are LNHDA and SQIVND (reference sequence). There are 15 residues in the CDR3. Trimming took 6 bases from V and 1 from J, leaving 14 bases between them. The CDR3 bases that were read are TGTGCCAGTAGGTCACGGGGAAAAGGCACAGATACG. Translated, it gives CASRSRGKGTDT. The full CDR3 protein is CASRSRGKGTDTQYF.

Ten or more counts support this clone. The read falls 3 residues short of the CDR3 end, and the missing part is taken from the germline J gene. V gene TRBV5-1 combines with J gene TRBJ1-1, with D maybe TRBD1 (6 bases). V was shortened by 1 base and J by 0 bases, with 10 bases between the two germline ends. Germline V gene data show CDR1 as SGHRS and CDR2 as YFSETQ. This CDR3 has 15 residues. The part of the CDR3 DNA that was read is TGCGCCAGCAGCTTGATGACAGGACTGAACACTGAA. As protein: CASSLMTGLNTE. The whole CDR3 region reads CASSLMTGLNTEAFF.

With respect to this clone: The missing CDR3 end, 3 residues past where the read stops, is filled in from the germline J gene. The chain is built from TRBV30 and TRBJ1-2; D gene uncertain. From germline, CDR1 is GTSNPN and CDR2 SVGIG (reference sequence). The CDR3 is made up of 13 amino acids. The sequenced CDR3 bases are TGTGCCTGCCATAGCGGGAGATCCCACGAC. Amino acid sequence: CACHSGRSHD. The entire CDR3 sequence reads CACHSGRSHDYTF.

This clone appeared many times. From the germline J gene comes the end of the CDR3, since the read stops 3 residues before it. The chain employs TRBV5-5 and TRBJ1-2, with 7 bases that match TRBD1. The CDR3 is made up of 15 amino acids. CDR1 is SGHKS, CDR2 YYEKEE, per germline (reference sequence). V was pared by 4 bases and J by 4 bases, with 10 bases of the junction left unmatched. Partial CDR3 DNA: TGTGCCAGCAGCAGCGGGCGGACAGGTTTCTATGGC. Translated: CASSSGRTGFYG. The CDR3 reads in full as CASSSGRTGFYGYTF. Full variable domain (outside the CDR3, taken from reference TRBV5-5 and TRBJ1-2): DAGVTQSPTHLIKTRGQQVTLRCSPISGHKSVSWYQQVLGQGPQFIFQYYEKEERGRGNFPDRFSARQFPNYSSELNVNALLLGDSALYLCASSSGRTGFYGYTFGSGTRLTVV.

This clone came up many times. The read halts 3 residues ahead of the CDR3 end, with the missing end drawn from the germline J gene. The chain links TRBV5-4 to TRBJ1-1; no clear D. The germline V gene has CDR1 SGHNT and CDR2 YYREEE (reference sequence). CDR3 length: 14 amino acids. V shed 1 base and J shed 5 bases, with 12 bases lying between them. CDR3 in amino acids: CASSLYRVDTEAFF. Partial CDR3 DNA: TGTGCCAGCAGCTTGTATCGGGTAGATACTGAA.

In its sample, this clone was seen a few times. The read is 3 residues too short to cover the CDR3 end, so that end is filled in from the germline J gene. This rearrangement joins TRBV7-8 to TRBJ2-3; 11 positions agree with TRBD1. The CDR3 runs 17 residues. CDR1 and CDR2 (germline): SGHVS, FQNEAQ. The sequenced part of the CDR3 DNA is TGTGCCAGCAGCCCAGGACAGGGGGCTGCAACTGGGGAGACG. Its protein is CASSPGQGAATGET. The entire CDR3 reads CASSPGQGAATGETQYF.

The table lists this clone with many counts. The CDR3 goes on 3 residues after the read ends, and that part is filled in from the germline J gene. The chain uses TRBV29-1 and TRBJ2-3, with a tentative D call TRBD2 (7 bases). The CDR3 sequence is 13 residues long. CDR1 SQVTM and CDR2 ANQGSEA come from the germline V gene. Trimming took 8 bases from V and 1 from J, leaving 13 bases between them. Partial CDR3 DNA: TGCAGCTCTGAGGGGGGGGGCACAGATACG. As protein: CSSEGGGTDT. The full CDR3 protein is CSSEGGGTDTQYF.

This clone was counted at least ten times. Coverage ceases 3 residues before the CDR3 finishes, and the germline J gene fills in the end. This chain joins TRBV19 and TRBJ1-4; no clear D. Germline-derived CDR1 and CDR2 are LNHDA and SQIVND (reference sequence). CDR3 length equals 14 residues. Deletions cut 2 bases from V and 7 bases from J, with 11 bases between. CDR3 sequence reads: CASSIRPSSEKLFF. The sequenced CDR3 bases are TGTGCCAGTAGTATAAGGCCGTCCAGTGAAAAA.

This clone has at least ten counts. The sequence runs out 3 residues before the end of the CDR3; the remainder is reconstructed from the germline J gene. J is TRBJ2-5 and V is TRBV5-1, with TRBD1 as a possible D gene (6 bases). CDR3 length equals 18 residues. V lost 2 bases, J lost 1 base, and 21 bases lay in between. From germline, CDR1 is SGHRS and CDR2 YFSETQ. This CDR3 reads CASSFPTQGAWGQETQYF. The sequenced part of the CDR3 DNA is TGCGCCAGCAGCTTTCCCACACAGGGAGCGTGGGGCCAAGAGACC.

This clone was found many times. The CDR3 end is not reached by the read, which stops 3 residues before it; the germline J gene fills it in. This chain joins TRBV19 and TRBJ1-5, with 7 bases fitting TRBD1. V shed 4 bases, J shed 0 bases, and the junction held 3 bases outside the gene matches. CDR1 and CDR2 from the germline V gene are LNHDA and SQIVND (reference sequence). This CDR3 comprises 15 residues. CDR3 in amino acids: CASSRDRDSNQPQHF. CDR3 DNA, as far as it was read: TGTGCCAGTAGTAGGGACAGAGATAGCAATCAGCCC. Full variable domain (missing parts from reference TRBV19 and TRBJ1-5): DGGITQSPKYLFRKEGQNVTLSCEQNLNHDAMYWYRQDPGQGLRLIYYSQIVNDFQKGDIAEGYSVSREKKESFPLTVTSAQKNPTAFYLCASSRDRDSNQPQHFGDGTRLSIL.

This clone showed up many times. Sequencing ends 3 residues short of the CDR3 end; the germline J gene provides the rest. J is TRBJ2-5 and V is TRBV4-2; TRBD2 aligns across 9 bases. The CDR3 has 16 amino acids. J lost 0 bases, V lost 4 bases, and 6 bases had no gene match. The germline CDR1 and CDR2 sequences are LGHNA and YNFKEQ. The CDR3: CASSLFSGSNQETQYF. The DNA read from the CDR3 is TGTGCCAGCAGCCTATTTAGCGGGAGTAACCAAGAGACC.

This clone came up many times. The CDR3 extends 3 residues past the end of the read, so its final part is completed from the germline J gene. V gene TRBV28 combines with J gene TRBJ2-3; possible D gene TRBD1, 6 bases. Germline CDR1 reads MDHEN; CDR2 reads SYDVKM. V was shortened by 5 bases and J by 5 bases, with 14 bases between the two germline ends. The CDR3 sequence is 14 residues long. Here the CDR3 reads CASSLSGDGDTQYF. The sequenced part of the CDR3 DNA is TGTGCCAGCAGTCTATCAGGGGATGGAGATACG.